These 10 T cell receptor beta chains were all obtained from the same sample, sequenced in a study of CD8+CD57+ T cells in acquired aplastic anemia. Researchers used genomic DNA as the template to profile TCR beta VDJ and CDR3. From the reads, TCRdb called clonotypes with MiXCR, one entry per CDR3 protein. This sample carries some 240,000 distinct CDR3 sequences, roughly 35% of them seen once, and the ten largest clones take 1.1%. Sequenced material: sorted CD4+, CD8+, or CD8+CD57+ T cells (not recorded which) from PBMCs. The receptors originated from a human donor in good health, serving as a control.

This clonotype was found a few times. This chain uses TRBV7-2 with TRBJ1-2; D gene ambiguous. Trimming cost V 1 base and J 12 bases, with 12 bases left between them. Per germline, CDR1 SGHTA and CDR2 FQGNSA. This CDR3 is built from 12 residues. CDR3: CASSLDGGYHTF. The CDR3 region has the DNA TGTGCCAGCAGCTTAGACGGCGGGTACCACACCTTC.

This clonotype appeared a few times. The chain couples TRBV5-1 to TRBJ2-7; maybe TRBD2 (5 bases). The V end lost 4 bases, the J end lost 3 bases, and 17 bases lay between the germline ends. From germline, CDR1 is SGHRS and CDR2 YFSETQ. The CDR3 sequence is 15 residues long. The CDR3 here is CASSPIPGIYYEQYF. For the CDR3, the DNA is TGCGCCAGCAGCCCGATCCCGGGAATTTACTACGAGCAGTACTTC.

V usage is TRBV20-1 and J usage is TRBJ1-2, with D unclear. Deletions cut 6 bases from V and 4 bases from J, with 15 bases between. The CDR3 has 13 amino acids. Germline lookup yields CDR1 DFQATT and CDR2 SNEGSKA (reference sequence). Written as DNA, the CDR3 is TGCAGTGCCCCCCCAACACCCATCTATGGCTACACCTTC. This translates into CSAPPTPIYGYTF.

Comments on this clonotype: It is likely a read error, because the conserved phenylalanine at the end of the CDR3 is missing. No DNA is shown, since the ends of the CDR3 on it are uncertain; the CDR3 is the one TCRdb lists. The V and J genes are TRBV2 and TRBJ1-1. The length of the CDR3 is 14 amino acids, counting both ends. Germline V gives CDR1 SNHLY, CDR2 FYNNEI. The CDR3 loop reads CASRLSMNTEAFFL.

Points on this clonotype: Just one base apart from a much larger clone, this may be a read error. Likely a read error: the CDR3 ends without its conserved phenylalanine or tryptophan. J is TRBJ1-2 and V is TRBV20-1, with a tentative D call TRBD1 (5 bases). This CDR3 is 11 amino acids long. Germline loops: CDR1 DFQATT, CDR2 SNEGSKA (reference sequence). The germline V and J ends were trimmed by 7 bases and 5 bases, with 11 bases remaining between them. DNA for the CDR3: TGCAGTGTTAAGGAGGGGTATGGCTACACCCTC. Its protein is CSVKEGYGYTL.

This clonotype was counted ten times or more. V gene TRBV20-1 combines with J gene TRBJ1-5; TRBD1 matches 7 bases. This CDR3 is 14 amino acids long. Germline-derived CDR1 and CDR2 are DFQATT and SNEGSKA (reference sequence). Germline trimming cut 4 bases from V and 3 bases from J; bases unmatched to any gene: 6. Here the CDR3 reads CSAKDRSNNQPQHF. DNA of the CDR3: TGCAGTGCTAAGGACAGGTCTAACAATCAGCCCCAGCATTTT.

This clonotype was counted many times. The chain combines TRBV10-3 with TRBJ1-2; D is unresolved. V lost 0 bases and J lost 3, with 8 bases in between. CDR1 is ENHRY, CDR2 SYGVKD, per germline. This CDR3 has 14 amino acids. The CDR3 spells CAISESPRDYGYTF. The DNA for the CDR3 is TGTGCCATCAGTGAGTCTCCGAGGGACTATGGCTACACCTTC.

The chain joins TRBV11-1 to TRBJ1-1, with 9 bases that match TRBD1. V lost 4 bases to trimming and J lost 4 bases; unmatched junction nucleotides: 7. This CDR3 contains 15 residues. Germline CDR1 reads SGHAT; CDR2 reads FQDESV (reference sequence). The CDR3 loop reads CASSSGTGWGTEAFF. The DNA for the CDR3 is TGTGCCAGCAGCTCCGGGACAGGGTGGGGCACTGAAGCTTTCTTT. The complete variable domain, with remaining parts taken from reference TRBV11-1 and TRBJ1-1, reads EAEVAQSPRYKITEKSQAVAFWCDPISGHATLYWYRQILGQGPELLVQFQDESVVDDSQLPKDRFSAERLKGVDSTLKIQPAELGDSAMYLCASSSGTGWGTEAFFGQGTRLTVV.

This clonotype was detected only a few times. The chain is built from TRBV6-5 and TRBJ2-5; D not resolved. This CDR3 is 15 amino acids long. Germline assignment: CDR1 MNHEY and CDR2 SVGAGI. V dropped 2 bases and J dropped 6 bases, with 16 bases sitting between them. The DNA of the CDR3 is TGTGCCAGCAGTTACGAGACTTCGGGCCGAAAGACCCAGTACTTC. This gives the protein CASSYETSGRKTQYF.

In the case of this clonotype: Just one base apart from a much larger clone, this may be a read error. The chain couples TRBV20-1 to TRBJ1-1, with no clear D. CDR1 and CDR2 (germline): DFQATT, SNEGSKA (reference sequence). CDR3 length: 13 residues. CDR3 sequence: CSARDSSKGEALF. The CDR3 DNA sequence: TGCAGTGCTAGAGATTCCTCTAAAGGTGAAGCTCTCTTT.